Described below is a single T cell receptor beta chain sequence and its context. This clonotype was counted between two and nine times. The antigen it binds to is not known. No quality values exist for individual bases; no much larger clone is one base distant. Including the terminal cysteine and phenylalanine, the CDR3 comprises 15 residues. Only the CDR3 region is kept as DNA, spanning 45 bases read in frame from base 1. The germline V gene gives CDR1 as SGHDT and CDR2 as YYEEEE. V is shortened by 2 bases, J by 3 bases, and the region joining them spans 15 bases. Libraries were built with RT-PCR. The sequencer listed for this sample is NextSeq 550. Using fastp trimming at Q25 and MiXCR clonotype assembly, TCRdb reanalyzed the public sequencing data and kept in-frame beta chains. Every distinct CDR3 protein forms one entry, paired with its most common genes and DNA. The sample table holds a few hundred thousand distinct CDR3 sequences, of which roughly an eighth were seen once. Approximately 10% of the sample is in the top ten clones.

The data stem from a study of patients and donors after allogeneic stem cell transplantation (dated by TCRdb to 2018 to 2020). This receptor chain uses TRBV5-6 and TRBJ2-7, with the D segment identity uncertain. The specimen sequenced was blood, either unsorted or a sorted T cell fraction (not recorded which). The TCR originated in a human donor who was either an allogeneic HSCT recipient or a stem cell or donor lymphocyte infusion donor (not recorded which). It is not recorded whose cells these are; they may come from a transplant donor. The sequence in DNA is TGTGCCAGCAGCTTCCGTGTGGGTTTGCACTACGAGCAGTACTTC. This encodes CASSFRVGLHYEQYF.